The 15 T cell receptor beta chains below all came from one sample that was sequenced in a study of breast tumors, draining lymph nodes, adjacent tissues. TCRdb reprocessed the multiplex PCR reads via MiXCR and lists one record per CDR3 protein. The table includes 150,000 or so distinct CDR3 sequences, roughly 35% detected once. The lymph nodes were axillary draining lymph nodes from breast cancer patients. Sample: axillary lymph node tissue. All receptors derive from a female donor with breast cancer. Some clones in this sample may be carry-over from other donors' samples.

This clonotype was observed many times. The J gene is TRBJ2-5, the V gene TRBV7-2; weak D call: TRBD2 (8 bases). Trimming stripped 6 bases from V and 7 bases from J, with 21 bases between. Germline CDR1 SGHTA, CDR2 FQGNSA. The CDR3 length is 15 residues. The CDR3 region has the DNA TGTGCCAGCAGTGCGGGGGGACAGCTAAGAGTGACCCAGTACTTC. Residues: CASSAGGQLRVTQYF.

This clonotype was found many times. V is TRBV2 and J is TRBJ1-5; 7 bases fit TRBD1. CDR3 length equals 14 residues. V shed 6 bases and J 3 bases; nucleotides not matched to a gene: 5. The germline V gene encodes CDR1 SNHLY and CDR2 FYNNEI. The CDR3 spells CASSQTGINQPQHF. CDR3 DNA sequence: TGTGCCAGCAGCCAGACAGGGATCAATCAGCCCCAGCATTTT.

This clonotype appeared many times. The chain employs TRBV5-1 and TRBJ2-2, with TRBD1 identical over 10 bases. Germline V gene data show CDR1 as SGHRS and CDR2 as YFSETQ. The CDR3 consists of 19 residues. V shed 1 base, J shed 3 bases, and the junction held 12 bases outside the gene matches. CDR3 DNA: TGCGCCAGCAGCTTGTCCCCCGTGGGACAGGGGTCTTACACCGGGGAGCTGTTTTTT. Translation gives CASSLSPVGQGSYTGELFF.

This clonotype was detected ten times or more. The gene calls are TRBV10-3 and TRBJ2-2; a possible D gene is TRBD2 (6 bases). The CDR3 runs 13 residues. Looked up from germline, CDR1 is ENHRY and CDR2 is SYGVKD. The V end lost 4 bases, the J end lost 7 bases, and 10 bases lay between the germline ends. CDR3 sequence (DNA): TGTGCCATCAGTGTGGTGGAGGGCGGGGAGCTGTTTTTT. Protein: CAISVVEGGELFF.

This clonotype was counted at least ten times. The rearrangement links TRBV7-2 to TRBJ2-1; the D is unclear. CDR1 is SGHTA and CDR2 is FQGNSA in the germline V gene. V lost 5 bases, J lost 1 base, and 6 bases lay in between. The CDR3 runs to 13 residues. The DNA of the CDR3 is TGTGCCAGCAGCGCTCAGTCCTACAATGAGCAGTTCTTC. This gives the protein CASSAQSYNEQFF.

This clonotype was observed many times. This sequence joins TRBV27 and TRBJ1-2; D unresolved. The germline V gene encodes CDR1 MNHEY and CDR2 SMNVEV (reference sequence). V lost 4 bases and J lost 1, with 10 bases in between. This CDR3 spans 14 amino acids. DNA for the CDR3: TGTGCCAGCAGTTCCGGAGGACGTAACTATGGCTACACCTTC. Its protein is CASSSGGRNYGYTF.

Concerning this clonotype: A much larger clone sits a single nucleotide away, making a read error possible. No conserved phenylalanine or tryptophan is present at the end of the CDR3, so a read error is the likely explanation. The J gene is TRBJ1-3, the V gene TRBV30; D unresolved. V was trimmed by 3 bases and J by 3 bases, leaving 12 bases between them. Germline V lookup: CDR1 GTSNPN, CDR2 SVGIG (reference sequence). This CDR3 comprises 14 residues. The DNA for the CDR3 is TGTGCCTGGAGGTTCCGGGAGAGTGGAAACACCATATATCTT. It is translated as CAWRFRESGNTIYL.

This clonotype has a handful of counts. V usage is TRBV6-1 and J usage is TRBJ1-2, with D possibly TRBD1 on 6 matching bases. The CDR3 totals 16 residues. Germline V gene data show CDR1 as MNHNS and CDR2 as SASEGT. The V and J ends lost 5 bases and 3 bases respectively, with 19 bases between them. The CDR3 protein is CASSQGWWEVYYGYTF. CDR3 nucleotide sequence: TGTGCCAGCAGTCAGGGGTGGTGGGAGGTGTACTATGGCTACACCTTC.

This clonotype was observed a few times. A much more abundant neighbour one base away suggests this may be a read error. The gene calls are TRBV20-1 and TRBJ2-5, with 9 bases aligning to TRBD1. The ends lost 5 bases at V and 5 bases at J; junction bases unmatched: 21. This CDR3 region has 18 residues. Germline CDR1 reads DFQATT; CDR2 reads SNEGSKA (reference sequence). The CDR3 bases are TGCAGTGCTTCGACTGAGTGGGGCGGGGCACAGGGGGCTGAGACCCAGTACTTC. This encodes CSASTEWGGAQGAETQYF.

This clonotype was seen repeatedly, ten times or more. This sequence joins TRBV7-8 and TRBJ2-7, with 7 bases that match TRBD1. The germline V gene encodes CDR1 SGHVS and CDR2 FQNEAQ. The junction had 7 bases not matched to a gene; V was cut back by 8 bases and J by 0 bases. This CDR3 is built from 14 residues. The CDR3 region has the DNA TGTGCCAGCCTGCCCGGGACAGCCTCCTACGAGCAGTACTTC. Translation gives CASLPGTASYEQYF.

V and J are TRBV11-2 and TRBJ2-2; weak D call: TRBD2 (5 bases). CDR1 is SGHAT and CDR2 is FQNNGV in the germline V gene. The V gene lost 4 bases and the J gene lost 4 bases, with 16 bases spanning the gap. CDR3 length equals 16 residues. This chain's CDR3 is CASSSVVGASTGELFF. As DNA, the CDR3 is TGTGCCAGCAGCTCGGTAGTGGGAGCTAGCACCGGGGAGCTGTTTTTT.

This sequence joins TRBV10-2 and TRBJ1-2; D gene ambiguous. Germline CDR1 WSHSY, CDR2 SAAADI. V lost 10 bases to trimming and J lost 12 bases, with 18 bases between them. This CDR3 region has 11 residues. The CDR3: CATGRGKVNTF. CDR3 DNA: TGCGCCACCGGTCGCGGGAAGGTTAACACCTTC.

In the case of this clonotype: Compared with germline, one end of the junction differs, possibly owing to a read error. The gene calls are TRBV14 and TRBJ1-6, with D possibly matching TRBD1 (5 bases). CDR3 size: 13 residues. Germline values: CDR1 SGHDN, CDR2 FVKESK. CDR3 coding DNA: TGTGCCGGCAGTGGACGGGGCTATTCACCCCTCCACTTT. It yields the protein CAGSGRGYSPLHF.

The CDR3 is CASTPDRGQPQHF. In DNA form, the CDR3 reads TGCGCCAGCACTCCAGACAGGGGTCAGCCCCAGCATTTT. The chain combines TRBV10-2 with TRBJ1-5; 8 bases agree with TRBD1. The germline V gene has CDR1 WSHSY and CDR2 SAAADI. The CDR3 length is 13 residues. Trimming removed 7 bases from V and 6 bases from J; junction bases left unmatched: 5.

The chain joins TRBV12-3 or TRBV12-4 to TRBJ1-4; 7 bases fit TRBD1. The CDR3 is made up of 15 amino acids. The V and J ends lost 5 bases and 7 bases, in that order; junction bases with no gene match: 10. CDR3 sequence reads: CASSRQGGSTEKLFF. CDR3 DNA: TGTGCCAGCAGTCGACAGGGTGGGAGCACTGAAAAACTGTTTTTT.